The source of this T cell receptor (beta chain) is a study of identical twins. Germline assignment: CDR1 DFQATT and CDR2 SNEGSKA (reference sequence). The CDR3 totals 13 residues. The V and J ends lost 2 bases and 7 bases respectively, with 12 bases between them. Worth noting for this clonotype: What it binds is unknown.

Study-wide results and caveats: Out-of-frame beta sequences exhibited a weaker degree of excess twin sharing.

TCRdb passed the 5' RACE reads through MiXCR, listing each CDR3 protein once. The data hold about 470,000 distinct CDR3 sequences, with around 24% observed a single time. The sample also formed part of further work on T cells expressing NK-cell markers. This second report adds: In a group of several donors, dominant NKG2C+ clonotypes represented about 1.0-7.5% of CD8+ T cells.

Specimen: CD4+ T cells sorted from blood. The sequence was collected from a woman in her late teens or twenties in good health. The chain couples TRBV20-1 to TRBJ1-5, with D uncertain. CDR3 bases: TGCAGTGCTAGACTGGGTGATGGGCAGCCCCAGCATTTT. Its translation: CSARLGDGQPQHF.